The sequence of this T cell receptor (beta chain) was determined in a study of CD8 T cells in ankylosing spondylitis. Study findings and constraints: Clones linked to disease, bearing a CD8+ phenotype, were relatively rare in peripheral blood. Matched ankylosing spondylitis synovial fluid reportedly contained a significantly enriched population of disease-linked clones. Reports of some motif variants in reactive arthritis synovial fluid and blood predate this one. What seemed typical of ankylosing spondylitis blood was a TCR beta motif built from several highly homologous variants.

This clonotype was detected a few times. What it recognizes is unknown. Germline CDR1 MNHEY, CDR2 SVGEGT. CDR3 length: 13 amino acids. With 8 bases removed from V and 6 bases from J, the gap between germline ends came to 14 bases. Libraries for TCR beta were made by quantitative 5'-RACE with molecular barcodes. In TCRdb, the 5' RACE reads were re-called with MiXCR into one record per CDR3 protein. This table has fewer than 550,000 distinct CDR3 sequences, about 5.2% appearing once. This TCR was sampled from a male donor with ankylosing spondylitis. The sample comprised blood, either unsorted or a sorted T cell fraction (not recorded which). The J gene is TRBJ2-1, the V gene TRBV6-2 or TRBV6-3; D is perhaps TRBD1 (6 bases). The CDR3 here is CASGPQGRNEQFF. The CDR3 DNA is TGTGCCAGCGGTCCACAGGGCCGCAATGAGCAGTTCTTC.